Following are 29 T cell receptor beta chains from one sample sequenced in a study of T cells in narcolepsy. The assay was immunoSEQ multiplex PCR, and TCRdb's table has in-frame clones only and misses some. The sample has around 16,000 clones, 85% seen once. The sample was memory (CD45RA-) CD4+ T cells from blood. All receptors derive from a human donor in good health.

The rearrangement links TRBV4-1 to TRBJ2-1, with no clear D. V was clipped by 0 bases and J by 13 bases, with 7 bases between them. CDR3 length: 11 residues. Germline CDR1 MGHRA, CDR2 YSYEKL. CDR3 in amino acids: CASSQDSEQFF. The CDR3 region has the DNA TGCGCCAGCAGCCAAGACTCCGAACAGTTCTTC.

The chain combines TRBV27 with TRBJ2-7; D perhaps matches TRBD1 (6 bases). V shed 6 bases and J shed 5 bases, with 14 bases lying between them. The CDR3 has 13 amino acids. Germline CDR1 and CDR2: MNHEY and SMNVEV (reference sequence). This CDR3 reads CASRGAGSHEQYF. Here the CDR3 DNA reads TGTGCCAGCAGGGGGGCAGGGTCCCACGAGCAGTACTTC.

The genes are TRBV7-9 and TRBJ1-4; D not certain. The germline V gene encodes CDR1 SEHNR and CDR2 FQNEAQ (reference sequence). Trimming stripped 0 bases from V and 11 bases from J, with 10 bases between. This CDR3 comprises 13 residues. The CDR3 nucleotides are TGTGCCAGCAGCTTAGCGGCCCCTGCGAAACTGTTTTTT. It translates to CASSLAAPAKLFF.

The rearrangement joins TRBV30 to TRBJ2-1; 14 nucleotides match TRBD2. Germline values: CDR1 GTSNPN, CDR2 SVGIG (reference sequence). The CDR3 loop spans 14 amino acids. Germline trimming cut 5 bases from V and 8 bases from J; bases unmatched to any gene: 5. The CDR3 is CAWDSGLAGDEQFF. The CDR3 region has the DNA TGTGCCTGGGATTCGGGACTAGCGGGAGATGAGCAGTTCTTC.

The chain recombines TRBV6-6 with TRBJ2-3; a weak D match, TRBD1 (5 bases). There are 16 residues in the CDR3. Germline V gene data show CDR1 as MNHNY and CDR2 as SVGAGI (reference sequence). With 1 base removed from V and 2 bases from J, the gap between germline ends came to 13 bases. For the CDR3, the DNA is TGTGCCAGCAGTTACTTAGATTTTGGGGCCACAGATACGCAGTATTTT. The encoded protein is CASSYLDFGATDTQYF.

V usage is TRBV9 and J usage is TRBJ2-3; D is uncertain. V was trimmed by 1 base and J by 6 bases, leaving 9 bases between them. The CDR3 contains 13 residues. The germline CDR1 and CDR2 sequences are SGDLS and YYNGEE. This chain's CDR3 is CASSVLPRDTQYF. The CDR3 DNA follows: TGTGCCAGCAGCGTACTCCCGAGGGATACGCAGTATTTT.

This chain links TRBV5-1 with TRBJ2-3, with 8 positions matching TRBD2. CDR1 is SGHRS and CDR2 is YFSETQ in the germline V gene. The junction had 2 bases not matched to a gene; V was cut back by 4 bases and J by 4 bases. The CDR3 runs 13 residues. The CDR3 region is CASSPGGADTQYF. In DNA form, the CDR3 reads TGCGCCAGCAGCCCCGGGGGGGCAGATACGCAGTATTTT.

The CDR3, as DNA: TGTGCCTCCTCAGGGGGCGCGATATCTGGGGCCAACGTCCTGACTTTC. This encodes CASSGGAISGANVLTF. The chain combines TRBV25-1 with TRBJ2-6; 8 bases map to TRBD1. The germline V gene encodes CDR1 MGHDK and CDR2 SYGVNS. CDR3 length: 16 residues. The V segment lost 11 bases and the J segment 1 base; nucleotides outside the gene matches: 10.

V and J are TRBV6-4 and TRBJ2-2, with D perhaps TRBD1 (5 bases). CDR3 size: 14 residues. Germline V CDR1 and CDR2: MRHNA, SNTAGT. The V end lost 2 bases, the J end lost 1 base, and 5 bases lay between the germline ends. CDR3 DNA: TGTGCCAGCAGTGACGGACAGAACACCGGGGAGCTGTTTTTT. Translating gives CASSDGQNTGELFF.

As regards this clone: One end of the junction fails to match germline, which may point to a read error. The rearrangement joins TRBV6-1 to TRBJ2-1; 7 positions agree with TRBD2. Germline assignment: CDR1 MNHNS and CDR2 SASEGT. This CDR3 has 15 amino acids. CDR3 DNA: TGTGCCAGCAGTTCTGGTGCGGGGGTCCGGACGCTCCGCGTCTTC. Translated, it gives CASSSGAGVRTLRVF.

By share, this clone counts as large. CDR3 sequence: CASSLLSGLGETQYF. The CDR3 DNA is TGCGCCAGCAGCCTCCTTTCCGGCCTTGGGGAGACCCAGTACTTC. V gene TRBV4-3 combines with J gene TRBJ2-5; D is ambiguous. The CDR3 sequence is 15 residues long. V was clipped by 4 bases and J by 5 bases, with 17 bases between them. CDR1 and CDR2 from the germline V gene are LGHNA and YSLEER.

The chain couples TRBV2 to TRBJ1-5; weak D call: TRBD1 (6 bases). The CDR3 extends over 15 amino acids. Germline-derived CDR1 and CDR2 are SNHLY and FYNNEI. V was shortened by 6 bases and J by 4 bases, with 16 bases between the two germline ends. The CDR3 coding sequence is TGTGCCAGCAGCGACCTAGGACAGAGTAATCAGCCCCAGCATTTT. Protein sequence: CASSDLGQSNQPQHF.

In DNA, the CDR3 is TGTGCCAGTAGGGGACAGGGGAACTATGGCTACACCTTC. Translation: CASRGQGNYGYTF. The chain has TRBV19 and TRBJ1-2, with 10 bases identical to TRBD1. This CDR3 spans 13 amino acids. After removal of 6 bases from V and 2 bases from J, the junction contained 0 bases not matched to a gene. Germline V CDR1 and CDR2: LNHDA, SQIVND (reference sequence).

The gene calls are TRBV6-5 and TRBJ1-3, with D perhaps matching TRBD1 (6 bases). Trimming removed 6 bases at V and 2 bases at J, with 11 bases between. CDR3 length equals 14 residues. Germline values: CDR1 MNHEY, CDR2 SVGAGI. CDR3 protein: CASSSGTTGNTIYF. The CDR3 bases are TGTGCCAGCAGCTCCGGGACAACTGGAAACACCATATATTTT.

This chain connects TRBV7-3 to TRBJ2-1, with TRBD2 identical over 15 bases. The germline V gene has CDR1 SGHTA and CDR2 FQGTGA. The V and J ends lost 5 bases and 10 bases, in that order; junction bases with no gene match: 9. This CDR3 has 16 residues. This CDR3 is CASSPRGLAGGLEQFF. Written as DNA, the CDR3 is TGTGCCAGCAGCCCGCGAGGACTAGCGGGGGGGCTGGAGCAGTTCTTC.

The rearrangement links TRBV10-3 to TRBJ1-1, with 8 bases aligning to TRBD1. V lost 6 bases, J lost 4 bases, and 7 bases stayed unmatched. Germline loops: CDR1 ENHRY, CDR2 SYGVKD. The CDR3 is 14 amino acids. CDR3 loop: CAIRKTGEVTEAFF. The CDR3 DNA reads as TGTGCCATCAGAAAGACAGGGGAGGTCACTGAAGCTTTCTTT.

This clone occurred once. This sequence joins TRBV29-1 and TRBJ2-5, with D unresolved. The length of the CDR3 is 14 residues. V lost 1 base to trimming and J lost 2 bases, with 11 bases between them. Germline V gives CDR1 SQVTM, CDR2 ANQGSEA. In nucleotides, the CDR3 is TGCAGCGTTGAAGGCGCGGCCCGACAAGAGACCCAGTACTTC. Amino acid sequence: CSVEGAARQETQYF.

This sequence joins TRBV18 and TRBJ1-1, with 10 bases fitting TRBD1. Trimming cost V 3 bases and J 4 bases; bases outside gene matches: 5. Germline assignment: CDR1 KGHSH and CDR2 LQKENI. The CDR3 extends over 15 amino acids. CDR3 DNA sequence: TGTGCCAGCTCACCCGGGACAGGGGTTTCCACTGAAGCTTTCTTT. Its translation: CASSPGTGVSTEAFF.

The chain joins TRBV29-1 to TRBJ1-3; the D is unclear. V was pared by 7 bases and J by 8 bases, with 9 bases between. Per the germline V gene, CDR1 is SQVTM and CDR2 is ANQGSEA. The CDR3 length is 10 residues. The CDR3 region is CSAGEDTIYF. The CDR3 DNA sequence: TGCAGCGCCGGCGAGGACACCATATATTTT.

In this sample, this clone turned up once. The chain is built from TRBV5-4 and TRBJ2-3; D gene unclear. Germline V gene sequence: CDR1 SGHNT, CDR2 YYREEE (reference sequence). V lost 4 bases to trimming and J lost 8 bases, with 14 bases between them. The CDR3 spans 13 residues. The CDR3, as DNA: TGTGCCAGCAGCAAGACCCGTCAAAGTACGCAGTATTTT. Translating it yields CASSKTRQSTQYF.

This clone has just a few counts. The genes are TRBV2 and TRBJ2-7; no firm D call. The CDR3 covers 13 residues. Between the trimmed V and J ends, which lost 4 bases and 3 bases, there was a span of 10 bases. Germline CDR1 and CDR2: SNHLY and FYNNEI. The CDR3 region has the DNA TGTGCCAGCAGTGTACAGTCCCTCTACGAGCAGTACTTC. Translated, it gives CASSVQSLYEQYF.

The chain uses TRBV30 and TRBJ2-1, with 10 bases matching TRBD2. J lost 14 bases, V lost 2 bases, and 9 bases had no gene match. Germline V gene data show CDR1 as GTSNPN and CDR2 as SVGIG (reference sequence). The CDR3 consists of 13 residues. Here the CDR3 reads CAWSWDSGRREFF. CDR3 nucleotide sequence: TGTGCCTGGAGTTGGGATAGCGGGAGGAGGGAGTTCTTC.

The CDR3, as DNA: TGTGCCAGCAGCTTACTTGGGGGGCGCGAGACCCAGTACTTC. Protein: CASSLLGGRETQYF. The V and J genes are TRBV7-2 and TRBJ2-5, with D perhaps TRBD1 or TRBD2 (6 bases each). The CDR3 consists of 14 residues. Trimming removed 2 bases from V and 5 bases from J, with 12 bases in between. Germline lookup yields CDR1 SGHTA and CDR2 FQGNSA.

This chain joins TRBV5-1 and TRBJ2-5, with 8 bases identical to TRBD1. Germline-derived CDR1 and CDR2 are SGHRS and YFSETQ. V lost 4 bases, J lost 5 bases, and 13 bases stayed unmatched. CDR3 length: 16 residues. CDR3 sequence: CASSAYQGAGTETQYF. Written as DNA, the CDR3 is TGCGCCAGCAGCGCCTACCAGGGGGCCGGGACTGAGACCCAGTACTTC.

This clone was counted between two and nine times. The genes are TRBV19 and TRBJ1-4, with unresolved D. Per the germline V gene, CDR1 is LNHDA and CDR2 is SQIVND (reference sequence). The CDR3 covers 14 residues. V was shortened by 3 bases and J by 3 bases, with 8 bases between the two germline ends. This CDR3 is CASSMGSPNEKLFF. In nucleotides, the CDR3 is TGTGCCAGTAGTATGGGCAGCCCTAATGAAAAACTGTTTTTT.

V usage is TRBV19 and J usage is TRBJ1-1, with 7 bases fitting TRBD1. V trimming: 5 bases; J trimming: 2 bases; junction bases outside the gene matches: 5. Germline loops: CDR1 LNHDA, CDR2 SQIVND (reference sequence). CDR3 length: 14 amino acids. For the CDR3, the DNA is TGTGCCAGTAGTTTCCGACAGGGAAACACTGAAGCTTTCTTT. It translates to CASSFRQGNTEAFF.

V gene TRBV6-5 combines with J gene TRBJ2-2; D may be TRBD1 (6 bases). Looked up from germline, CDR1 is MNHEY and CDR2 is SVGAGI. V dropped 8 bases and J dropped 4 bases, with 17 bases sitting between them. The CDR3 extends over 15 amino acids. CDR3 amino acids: CASSLDRTPTGELFF. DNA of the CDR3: TGTGCCAGCTCTCTCGACAGGACTCCCACCGGGGAGCTGTTTTTT.

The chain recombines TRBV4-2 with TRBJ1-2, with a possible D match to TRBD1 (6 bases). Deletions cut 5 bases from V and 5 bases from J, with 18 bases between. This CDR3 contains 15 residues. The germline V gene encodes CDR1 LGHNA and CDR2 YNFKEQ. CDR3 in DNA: TGTGCCAGCAGCTTGGAACAGGGTAGACGGTATGGCTACACCTTC. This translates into CASSLEQGRRYGYTF.

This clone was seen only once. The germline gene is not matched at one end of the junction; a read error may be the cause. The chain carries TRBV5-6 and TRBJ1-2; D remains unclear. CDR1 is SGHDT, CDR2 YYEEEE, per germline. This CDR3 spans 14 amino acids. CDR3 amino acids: CASSLDRLNSGYTF. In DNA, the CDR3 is TGTGCCAGCAGCTTGGATCGGTTAAACTCTGGCTACACCTTC.